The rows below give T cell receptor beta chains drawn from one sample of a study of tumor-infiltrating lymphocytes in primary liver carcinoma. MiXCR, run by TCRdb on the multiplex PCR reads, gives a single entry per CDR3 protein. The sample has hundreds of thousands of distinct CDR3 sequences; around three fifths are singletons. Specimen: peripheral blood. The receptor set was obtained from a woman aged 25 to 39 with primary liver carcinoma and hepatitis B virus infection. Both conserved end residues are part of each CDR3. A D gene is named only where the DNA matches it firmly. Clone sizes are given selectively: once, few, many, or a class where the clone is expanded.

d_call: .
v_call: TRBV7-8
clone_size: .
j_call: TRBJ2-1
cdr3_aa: CASSILPETYNEQFF
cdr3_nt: TGTGCCAGCAGCATACTTCCGGAGACCTACAATGAGCAGTTCTTC

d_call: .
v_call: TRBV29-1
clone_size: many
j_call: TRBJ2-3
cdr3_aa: CSVEGEAPTDTQYF
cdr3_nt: TGCAGCGTTGAAGGGGAGGCTCCCACAGATACGCAGTATTTT

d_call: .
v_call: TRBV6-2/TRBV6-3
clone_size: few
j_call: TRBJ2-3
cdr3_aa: CASCLTSTDTQYF
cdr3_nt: TGTGCCAGCTGCCTAACTTCTACAGATACGCAGTATTTT

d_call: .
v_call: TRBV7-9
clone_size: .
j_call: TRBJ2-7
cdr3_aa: CASSPQRAIYEQYF
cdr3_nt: TGTGCCAGCAGCCCTCAGCGGGCCATCTACGAGCAGTACTTC

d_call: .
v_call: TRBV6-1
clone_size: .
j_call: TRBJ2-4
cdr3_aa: CASRDLGLVVKNIQYF
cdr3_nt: TGTGCCAGCAGGGACCTTGGCTTAGTAGTCAAAAACATTCAGTACTTC

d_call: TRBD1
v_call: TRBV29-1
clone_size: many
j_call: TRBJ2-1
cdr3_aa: CSVEAPGQGSGSYNEQFF
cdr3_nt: TGCAGCGTTGAAGCCCCGGGACAGGGCAGCGGCTCCTACAATGAGCAGTTCTTC

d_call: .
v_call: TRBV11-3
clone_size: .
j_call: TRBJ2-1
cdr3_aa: CASSLGFGINEQFF
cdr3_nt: TGTGCCAGCAGCTTAGGGTTCGGGATAAATGAGCAGTTCTTC

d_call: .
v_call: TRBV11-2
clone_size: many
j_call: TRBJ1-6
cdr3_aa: CASSRQKSSYNSPLHF
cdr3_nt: TGTGCCAGCAGCCGACAGAAGAGCTCCTATAATTCACCCCTCCACTTT

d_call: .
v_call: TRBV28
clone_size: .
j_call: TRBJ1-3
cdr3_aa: CASSSKWGAGNTIYF
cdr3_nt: TGTGCCAGCAGTTCGAAGTGGGGAGCTGGAAACACCATATATTTT

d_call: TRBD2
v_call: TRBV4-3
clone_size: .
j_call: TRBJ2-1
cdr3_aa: CASSQEGGLVNEQFF
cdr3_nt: TGCGCCAGCAGCCAAGAGGGAGGGCTAGTCAATGAGCAGTTCTTC

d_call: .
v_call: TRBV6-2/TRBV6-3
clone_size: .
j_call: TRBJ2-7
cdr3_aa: CASSYSVRTLYEQYF
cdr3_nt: TGTGCCAGCAGTTACTCGGTACGTACACTCTACGAGCAGTACTTC

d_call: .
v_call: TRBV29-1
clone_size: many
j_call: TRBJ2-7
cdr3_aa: CSVVWSHEQYF
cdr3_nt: TGCAGCGTTGTGTGGTCCCACGAGCAGTACTTC

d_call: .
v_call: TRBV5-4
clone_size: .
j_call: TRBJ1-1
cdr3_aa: CASKLFRPNTEAFF
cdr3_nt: TGTGCCAGCAAGTTGTTTCGCCCGAACACTGAAGCTTTCTTT

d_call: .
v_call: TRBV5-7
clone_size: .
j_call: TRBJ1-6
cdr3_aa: CASSSNVEGPREYNSPLHF
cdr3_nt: TGTGCCAGCAGCTCCAACGTGGAGGGGCCGAGGGAATATAATTCACCCCTCCACTTT

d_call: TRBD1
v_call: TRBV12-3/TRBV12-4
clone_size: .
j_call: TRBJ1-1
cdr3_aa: CASGPTGYLAEAFF
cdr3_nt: TGTGCCAGCGGCCCGACAGGGTACCTCGCTGAAGCTTTCTTT

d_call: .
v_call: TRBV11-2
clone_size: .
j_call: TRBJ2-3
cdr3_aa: CASNLRSTDTQYF
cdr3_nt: TGTGCCAGCAACTTAAGGAGCACAGATACACAGTATTTT

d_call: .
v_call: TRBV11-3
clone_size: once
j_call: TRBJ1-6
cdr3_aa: CASSPPELSSPLHF
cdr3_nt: TGTGCCAGCAGCCCGCCAGAACTTAGTTCACCCCTCCACTTT

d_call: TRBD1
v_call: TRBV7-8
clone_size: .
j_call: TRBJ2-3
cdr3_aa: CASSYSAGGDTQYF
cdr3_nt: TGTGCCAGCAGCTACTCGGCAGGGGGAGATACGCAGTATTTT

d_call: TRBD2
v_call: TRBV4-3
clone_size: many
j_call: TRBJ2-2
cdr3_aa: CASSQESSGRATGELFF
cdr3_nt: TGCGCCAGCAGCCAAGAAAGTAGCGGGAGGGCAACCGGGGAGCTGTTTTTT

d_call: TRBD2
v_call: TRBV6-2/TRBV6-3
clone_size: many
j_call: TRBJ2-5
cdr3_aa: CATTQAGLQFETQYF
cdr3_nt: TGTGCCACGACCCAGGCGGGACTACAATTTGAGACCCAGTACTTC

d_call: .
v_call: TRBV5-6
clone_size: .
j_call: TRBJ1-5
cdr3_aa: CASSLAGPRSSQPQHF
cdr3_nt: TGTGCCAGCAGCTTGGCGGGCCCTAGGAGCAGTCAGCCCCAGCATTTT

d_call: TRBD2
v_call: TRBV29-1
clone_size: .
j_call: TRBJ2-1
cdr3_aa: CSVDGTGGPSVYEQFF
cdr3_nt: TGCAGCGTTGACGGGACGGGAGGGCCCTCGGTTTATGAGCAGTTCTTC

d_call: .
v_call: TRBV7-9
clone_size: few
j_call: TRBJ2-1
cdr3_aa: CASSLGTRTIQDEQFF
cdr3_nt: TGTGCCAGCAGCTTAGGAACTAGGACTATCCAGGATGAGCAGTTCTTC

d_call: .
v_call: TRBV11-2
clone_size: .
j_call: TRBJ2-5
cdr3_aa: CASSLLLGQEIQYF
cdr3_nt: TGTGCCAGCAGCCTACTTCTAGGTCAAGAGATCCAGTACTTC

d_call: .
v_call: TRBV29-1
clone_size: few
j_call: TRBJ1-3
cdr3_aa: CSVADGDGNTICF
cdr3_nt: TGCAGCGTCGCAGATGGAGATGGAAACACCATATGTTTT

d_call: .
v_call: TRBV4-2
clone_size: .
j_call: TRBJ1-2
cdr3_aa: CASSHDQGPNYGYTF
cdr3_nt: TGTGCCAGCAGCCATGATCAGGGCCCGAACTATGGCTACACCTTC

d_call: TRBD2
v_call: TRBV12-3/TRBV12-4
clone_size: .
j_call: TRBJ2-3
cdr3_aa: CGNSLATSGRITDTQYF
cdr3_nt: TGTGGCAACAGTTTAGCGACTAGCGGGAGGATCACAGATACGCAGTATTTT

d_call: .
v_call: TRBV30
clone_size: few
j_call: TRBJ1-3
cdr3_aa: CAWSKNSGNTIYF
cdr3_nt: TGTGCCTGGAGTAAAAACTCTGGAAACACCATATATTTT

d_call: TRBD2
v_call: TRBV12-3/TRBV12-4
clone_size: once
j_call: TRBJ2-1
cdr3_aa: CASSLVTLSGIRHNEQLF
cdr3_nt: TGTGCCAGCAGTTTAGTGACCCTCAGCGGGATTAGACACAATGAGCAGTTATTC